The 16 T cell receptor beta chains presented below share a single source sample, sequenced in a study of CD8 T cells in Susac syndrome. Random hexamers were used to reverse transcribe the RNA input (about 0.45 to 1 ug). One entry per CDR3 protein, called by TCRdb with MiXCR from the immunoSEQ multiplex PCR reads. Here the sample spans 27,000 or so distinct CDR3 sequences, approximately 94% being singletons. Sequencing was done on a sample of CD8+ T cells from PBMCs. The receptor source for this set is a human donor in good health.

The chain combines TRBV27 with TRBJ2-3, with 11 bases identical to TRBD2. CDR3 length equals 15 residues. Unmatched junction bases numbered 3, after V lost 3 bases and J lost 4 bases. CDR1 MNHEY and CDR2 SMNVEV come from the germline V gene (reference sequence). CDR3 DNA sequence: TGTGCCAGCAGTTTCGGGACTAGCGGTTCAGATACGCAGTATTTT. Protein product: CASSFGTSGSDTQYF.

The rearrangement joins TRBV12-5 to TRBJ1-6; D is unclear. The V gene lost 1 base and the J gene lost 3 bases, with 10 bases spanning the gap. CDR1 is LGHNT and CDR2 is FRNRAP in the germline V gene. The CDR3 contains 16 residues. CDR3 amino acids: CASGLGAGNYNSPLHF. CDR3 nucleotides: TGTGCTAGTGGTTTGGGGGCAGGAAACTATAATTCACCCCTCCACTTT. The full variable domain, completed using reference TRBV12-5 and TRBJ1-6, is DARVTQTPRHKVTEMGQEVTMRCQPILGHNTVFWYRQTMMQGLELLAYFRNRAPLDDSGMPKDRFSAEMPDATLATLKIQPSEPRDSAVYFCASGLGAGNYNSPLHFGNGTRLTVT.

CDR3 region: CASRPGQGYEQYF. CDR3 bases: TGTGCCAGCAGACCGGGACAGGGTTACGAGCAGTACTTC. V gene TRBV6-1 combines with J gene TRBJ2-7, with 9 bases lining up with TRBD1. The V gene's germline CDR1 is MNHNS and CDR2 SASEGT. The CDR3 extends over 13 amino acids. V lost 6 bases and J lost 4; bases outside the gene matches: 4.

This chain links TRBV5-8 with TRBJ2-7, with D tentatively TRBD1 (5 bases). In germline, CDR1 is SGHTS, CDR2 YDEGEE. The CDR3 length is 14 residues. V dropped 1 base and J dropped 2 bases, with 10 bases sitting between them. The CDR3 DNA follows: TGTGCCAGCAGCTTGAGGCCAGGGCCCTACGAGCAGTACTTC. Its protein is CASSLRPGPYEQYF.

CDR3: CASSEGGWIQGSETQYF. The DNA for the CDR3 is TGTGCCAGCAGTGAAGGGGGCTGGATTCAGGGTTCAGAGACCCAGTACTTC. The V call is TRBV25-1, the J call TRBJ2-5; weak D call: TRBD1 (6 bases). V lost 2 bases and J 4 bases, leaving 20 bases between the germline ends. The CDR3 is 17 residues long. The V gene's germline CDR1 is MGHDK and CDR2 SYGVNS.

This chain links TRBV6-6 with TRBJ1-2; the match to TRBD1 covers 11 bases. This CDR3 comprises 14 residues. Looked up from germline, CDR1 is MNHNY and CDR2 is SVGAGI (reference sequence). The CDR3 loop is CATGTGGANYGYTF. CDR3 coding DNA: TGTGCTACCGGGACAGGGGGAGCTAACTATGGCTACACCTTC.

The genes are TRBV12-5 and TRBJ1-2, with D perhaps TRBD1 (5 bases). The germline gives CDR1 LGHNT, CDR2 FRNRAP. The germline V and J ends were trimmed by 4 bases and 4 bases, with 16 bases remaining between them. This CDR3 region has 15 residues. The DNA for the CDR3 is TGTGCTAGTGGTTCTCCGGGACTCCACACCTATGGCTACACCTTC. Translating it yields CASGSPGLHTYGYTF.

V gene TRBV4-3 combines with J gene TRBJ2-2, with unresolved D. Per the germline V gene, CDR1 is LGHNA and CDR2 is YSLEER. CDR3 length: 15 amino acids. The V gene lost 5 bases and the J gene lost 4 bases, with 14 bases spanning the gap. The CDR3 DNA follows: TGCGCCAGCAGCGAAAGGCACTCAGTCACCGGGGAGCTGTTTTTT. Amino acid sequence: CASSERHSVTGELFF.

V usage is TRBV10-3 and J usage is TRBJ1-2; D is unclear. Trimming left V 0 bases short and J 5 bases short, with 13 bases between. CDR1 and CDR2 from the germline V gene are ENHRY and SYGVKD. This CDR3 region has 15 residues. In nucleotides, the CDR3 is TGTGCCATCAGTGAGTCGTCGCGAACAGCTTATGGCTACACCTTC. The encoded protein is CAISESSRTAYGYTF.

The chain couples TRBV13 to TRBJ2-7; unclear D gene. Trimming took off 1 base at V and 0 bases at J, with 16 bases between the two ends. This CDR3 region has 17 residues. Germline values: CDR1 PRHDT, CDR2 FYEKMQ (reference sequence). Here the CDR3 DNA reads TGTGCCAGCAGCTTAGTATCCCAGGCCACGAACTCCTACGAGCAGTACTTC. It encodes CASSLVSQATNSYEQYF.

The chain employs TRBV5-1 and TRBJ2-1; 9 bases align to TRBD2. J was trimmed by 2 bases and V by 0 bases; bases with no gene match: 12. The CDR3 spans 19 residues. The germline V gene encodes CDR1 SGHRS and CDR2 YFSETQ. CDR3 in amino acids: CASSLDSGGPRSPYNEQFF. CDR3 nucleotides: TGCGCCAGCAGCTTGGACAGCGGGGGGCCAAGAAGCCCCTACAATGAGCAGTTCTTC. Using reference TRBV5-1 and TRBJ2-1 for the parts outside the CDR3, the full variable domain is KAGVTQTPRYLIKTRGQQVTLSCSPISGHRSVSWYQQTPGQGLQFLFEYFSETQRNKGNFPGRFSGRQFSNSRSEMNVSTLELGDSALYLCASSLDSGGPRSPYNEQFFGPGTRLTVL.

The chain couples TRBV29-1 to TRBJ1-5; D not certain. Germline V CDR1 and CDR2: SQVTM, ANQGSEA. This CDR3 contains 14 residues. The V and J ends lost 2 bases and 0 bases respectively, with 8 bases between them. The CDR3 DNA reads TGCAGCGTTGAACTTCAGGATAGCAATCAGCCCCAGCATTTT. Its protein is CSVELQDSNQPQHF. Based on the CDR3 plus reference TRBV29-1 and TRBJ1-5, the full variable domain is SAVISQKPSRDICQRGTSLTIQCQVDSQVTMMFWYRQQPGQSLTLIATANQGSEATYESGFVIDKFPISRPNLTFSTLTVSNMSPEDSSIYLCSVELQDSNQPQHFGDGTRLSIL.

The chain combines TRBV5-6 with TRBJ2-3; D might be TRBD1 (6 bases). Germline loops: CDR1 SGHDT, CDR2 YYEEEE. The CDR3 is 16 amino acids. V dropped 6 bases and J dropped 2 bases, with 19 bases sitting between them. The CDR3 DNA reads as TGTGCCAGCACCTTTACCGGGACATATCACACAGATACGCAGTATTTT. It translates to CASTFTGTYHTDTQYF.

The rearrangement uses TRBV10-3 and TRBJ1-2, with a tentative D call TRBD1 (5 bases). CDR1 is ENHRY, CDR2 SYGVKD, per germline. V was cut by 6 bases and J by 2 bases, with 16 bases left in between. The CDR3 spans 15 residues. CDR3: CAISGGGGTNYGYTF. The CDR3 DNA sequence: TGTGCCATCAGCGGCGGGGGAGGGACCAACTATGGCTACACCTTC.

J is TRBJ2-3 and V is TRBV5-4; D not certain. The length of the CDR3 is 12 residues. Per the germline V gene, CDR1 is SGHNT and CDR2 is YYREEE (reference sequence). The germline V and J ends were trimmed by 3 bases and 6 bases, with 8 bases remaining between them. CDR3 residues: CASSSTWDTQYF. The CDR3 DNA sequence: TGTGCCAGCAGCTCGACGTGGGATACGCAGTATTTT.

The chain couples TRBV20-1 to TRBJ2-5, with a possible D match to TRBD2 (6 bases). The CDR3 consists of 15 residues. Germline V gives CDR1 DFQATT, CDR2 SNEGSKA (reference sequence). Trimming left V 1 base short and J 4 bases short, with 16 bases between. The CDR3 DNA reads as TGCAGTGCTAGAGTATGGGACTTGGGCGGAGAGACCCAGTACTTC. As protein: CSARVWDLGGETQYF.